The 11 T cell receptor beta chains below all came from one sample that was sequenced in a study of shared clonotypes between healthy human individuals. Profiled with immunoSEQ multiplex PCR; TCRdb holds only in-frame clones, not every one. The repertoire holds approximately 600,000 clones, approximately 95% seen once, with over 0.095% in the top ten. CD8 cells classed as naive were CD45RO-negative and positively selected for CCR7, excluding terminally differentiated effector memory CD45RA+ cells. The sample was naive CD8+ T cells sorted from blood. The receptors originated from a woman aged 25 to 39 in good health.

This rearrangement joins TRBV19 to TRBJ2-3, with 12 bases aligning to TRBD2. The CDR3 has 19 amino acids. Germline loops: CDR1 LNHDA, CDR2 SQIVND (reference sequence). V gave up 6 bases and J gave up 3 bases; unmatched junction bases: 16. The CDR3 here is CASSPALAGGYVGTDTQYF. In DNA, the CDR3 is TGTGCCAGTAGCCCGGCGCTAGCGGGAGGGTACGTCGGGACAGATACGCAGTATTTT.

The gene calls are TRBV10-3 and TRBJ2-7; D might be TRBD2 (5 bases). In germline, CDR1 is ENHRY, CDR2 SYGVKD. V shed 0 bases and J shed 3 bases, with 15 bases lying between them. The CDR3 consists of 16 residues. Here the CDR3 DNA reads TGTGCCATCAGTGAGTCTGAGGGCGGCGGATACTACGAGCAGTACTTC. Protein product: CAISESEGGGYYEQYF.

The V call is TRBV28, the J call TRBJ1-5; D is unresolved. V lost 5 bases to trimming and J lost 3 bases, with 8 bases between them. The CDR3 covers 13 residues. CDR1 is MDHEN and CDR2 is SYDVKM in the germline V gene. This chain's CDR3 is CASSKFSNQPQHF. The DNA for the CDR3 is TGTGCCAGCAGTAAATTTTCCAATCAGCCCCAGCATTTT.

V gene TRBV19 combines with J gene TRBJ1-4, with 9 nucleotides matching TRBD1. This CDR3 contains 16 residues. From germline, CDR1 is LNHDA and CDR2 SQIVND (reference sequence). V gave up 3 bases and J gave up 7 bases; unmatched junction bases: 9. CDR3 coding DNA: TGTGCCAGTAGTATCATATTGGAGGGACAGGGTGAAAAACTGTTTTTT. It translates to CASSIILEGQGEKLFF.

This clone was recorded only once. V is TRBV19 and J is TRBJ2-5; D not certain. The CDR3 totals 15 residues. Germline CDR1 LNHDA, CDR2 SQIVND (reference sequence). The V and J ends lost 7 bases and 2 bases respectively, with 17 bases between them. The CDR3 DNA follows: TGTGCCAGTACCTCAGGAAGTATCTCTCAAGAGACCCAGTACTTC. This encodes CASTSGSISQETQYF.

The rearrangement links TRBV11-2 to TRBJ2-7; a possible D gene is TRBD1 (5 bases). CDR1 is SGHAT and CDR2 is FQNNGV in the germline V gene. Trimming took 5 bases from V and 3 from J, leaving 11 bases between them. The CDR3 contains 13 residues. CDR3 in amino acids: CASSLPQGYEQYF. The CDR3 DNA reads TGTGCCAGCAGCCTGCCCCAGGGCTACGAGCAGTACTTC. Full variable domain (rest looked up from reference TRBV11-2 and TRBJ2-7): EAGVAQSPRYKIIEKRQSVAFWCNPISGHATLYWYQQILGQGPKLLIQFQNNGVVDDSQLPKDRFSAERLKGVDSTLKIQPAKLEDSAVYLCASSLPQGYEQYFGPGTRLTVT.

The chain couples TRBV27 to TRBJ1-5, with D unclear. Trimming removed 2 bases from V and 2 bases from J, with 4 bases in between. The CDR3 consists of 13 residues. Germline assignment: CDR1 MNHEY and CDR2 SMNVEV (reference sequence). The CDR3 DNA is TGTGCCAGCAGTTTAATCGGCAATCAGCCCCAGCATTTT. The encoded protein is CASSLIGNQPQHF.

The V gene is TRBV7-9, the J gene TRBJ2-1; 7 positions agree with TRBD2. The V and J ends lost 1 base and 4 bases, in that order; junction bases with no gene match: 1. CDR3 size: 14 residues. CDR1 is SEHNR, CDR2 FQNEAQ, per germline (reference sequence). CDR3 region: CASSLGTRYNEQFF. Written as DNA, the CDR3 is TGTGCCAGCAGCTTAGGGACTAGGTACAATGAGCAGTTCTTC. Drawing the rest from reference TRBV7-9 and TRBJ2-1, the complete variable domain is DTGVSQNPRHKITKRGQNVTFRCDPISEHNRLYWYRQTLGQGPEFLTYFQNEAQLEKSRLLSDRFSAERPKGSFSTLEIQRTEQGDSAMYLCASSLGTRYNEQFFGPGTRLTVL.

The CDR3 DNA is TGCAGCGTTGAAGAGATAGGTCGACTAGCGGGAGTTGGGACCCAGTACTTC. This encodes CSVEEIGRLAGVGTQYF. J is TRBJ2-5 and V is TRBV29-1; 12 bases agree with TRBD2. The V and J ends lost 0 bases and 7 bases, in that order; junction bases with no gene match: 12. CDR3 length: 17 amino acids. Germline CDR1 SQVTM, CDR2 ANQGSEA. Complete variable domain (other parts from reference TRBV29-1 and TRBJ2-5): SAVISQKPSRDICQRGTSLTIQCQVDSQVTMMFWYRQQPGQSLTLIATANQGSEATYESGFVIDKFPISRPNLTFSTLTVSNMSPEDSSIYLCSVEEIGRLAGVGTQYFGPGTRLLVL.

The chain joins TRBV19 to TRBJ1-1; 7 nucleotides align to TRBD1. V gave up 9 bases and J gave up 0 bases; unmatched junction bases: 10. The CDR3 extends over 15 amino acids. CDR1 LNHDA and CDR2 SQIVND come from the germline V gene (reference sequence). CDR3 region: CASRDRDYMNTEAFF. The CDR3 coding sequence is TGTGCCAGCCGGGACAGAGATTATATGAACACTGAAGCTTTCTTT.

This chain connects TRBV7-6 to TRBJ2-1; D perhaps matches TRBD2 (5 bases). V dropped 2 bases and J dropped 7 bases, with 18 bases sitting between them. The germline V gene has CDR1 SGHVS and CDR2 FNYEAQ. The CDR3 consists of 16 residues. CDR3 region: CASSLNQRFGMNEQFF. CDR3 bases: TGTGCCAGCAGCTTAAACCAGCGGTTCGGAATGAATGAGCAGTTCTTC.